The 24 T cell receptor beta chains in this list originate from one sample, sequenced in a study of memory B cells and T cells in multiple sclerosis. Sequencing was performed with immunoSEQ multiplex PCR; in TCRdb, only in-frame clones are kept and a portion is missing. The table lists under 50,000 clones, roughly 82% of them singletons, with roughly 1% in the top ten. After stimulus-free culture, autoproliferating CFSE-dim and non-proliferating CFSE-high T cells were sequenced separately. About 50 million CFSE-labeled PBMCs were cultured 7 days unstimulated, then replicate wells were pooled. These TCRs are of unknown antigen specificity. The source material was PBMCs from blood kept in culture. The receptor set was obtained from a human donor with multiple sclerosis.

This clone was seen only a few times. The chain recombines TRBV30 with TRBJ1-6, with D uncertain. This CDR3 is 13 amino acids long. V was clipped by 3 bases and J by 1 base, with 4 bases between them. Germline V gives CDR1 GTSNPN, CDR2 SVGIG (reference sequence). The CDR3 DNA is TGTGCCTGGAGGGGATCCTATAATTCACCCCTCCACTTT. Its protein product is CAWRGSYNSPLHF.

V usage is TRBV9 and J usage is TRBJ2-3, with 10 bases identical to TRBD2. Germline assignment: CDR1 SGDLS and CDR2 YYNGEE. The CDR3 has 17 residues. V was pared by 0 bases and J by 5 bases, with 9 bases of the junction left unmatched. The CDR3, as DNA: TGTGCCAGCAGCGTAGAAAGCGGGGGGGCTTCCCAAGATACGCAGTATTTT. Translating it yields CASSVESGGASQDTQYF.

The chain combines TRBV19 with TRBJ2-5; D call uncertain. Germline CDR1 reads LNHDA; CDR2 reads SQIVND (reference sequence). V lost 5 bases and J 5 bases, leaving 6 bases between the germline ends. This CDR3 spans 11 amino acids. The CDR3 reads CASSSGETQYF. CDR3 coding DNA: TGTGCCAGTAGTTCCGGCGAGACCCAGTACTTC.

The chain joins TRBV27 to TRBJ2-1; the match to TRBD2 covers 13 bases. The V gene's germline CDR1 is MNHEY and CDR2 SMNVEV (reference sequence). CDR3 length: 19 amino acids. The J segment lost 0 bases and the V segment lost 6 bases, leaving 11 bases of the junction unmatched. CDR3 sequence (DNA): TGTGCCAGCAGCAGAACACTAGCGGGGGGGGTGTTCTCCTACAATGAGCAGTTCTTC. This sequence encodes CASSRTLAGGVFSYNEQFF.

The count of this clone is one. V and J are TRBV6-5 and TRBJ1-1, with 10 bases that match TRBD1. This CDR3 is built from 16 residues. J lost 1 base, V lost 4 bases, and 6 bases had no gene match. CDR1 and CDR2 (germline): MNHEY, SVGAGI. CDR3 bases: TGTGCCAGCAGTTCGGGACAGGGGCGGGAGAACACTGAAGCTTTCTTT. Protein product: CASSSGQGRENTEAFF.

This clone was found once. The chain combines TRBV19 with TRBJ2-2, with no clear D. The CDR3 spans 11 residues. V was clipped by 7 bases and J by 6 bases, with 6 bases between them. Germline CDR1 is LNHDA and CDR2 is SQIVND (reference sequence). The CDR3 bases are TGTGCCAGTACAATCTCCGGGGAGCTGTTTTTT. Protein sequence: CASTISGELFF.

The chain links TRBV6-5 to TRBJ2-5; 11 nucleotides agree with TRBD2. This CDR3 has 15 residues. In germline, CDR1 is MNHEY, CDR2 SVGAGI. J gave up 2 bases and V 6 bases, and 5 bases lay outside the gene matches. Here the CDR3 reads CASRVLAGVQETQYF. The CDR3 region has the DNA TGTGCCAGCAGGGTACTAGCGGGGGTGCAAGAGACCCAGTACTTC.

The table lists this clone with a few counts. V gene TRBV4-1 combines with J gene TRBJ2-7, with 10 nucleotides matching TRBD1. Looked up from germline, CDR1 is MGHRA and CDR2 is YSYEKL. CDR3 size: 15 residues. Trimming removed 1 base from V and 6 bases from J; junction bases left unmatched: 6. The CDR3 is CASSQGTGGLGEQYF. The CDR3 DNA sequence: TGCGCCAGCAGCCAAGGGACAGGGGGATTGGGCGAGCAGTACTTC.

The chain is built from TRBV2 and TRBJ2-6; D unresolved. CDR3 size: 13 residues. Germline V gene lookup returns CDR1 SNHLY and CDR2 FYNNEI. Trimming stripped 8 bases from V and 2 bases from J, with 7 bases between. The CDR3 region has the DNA TGTGCCAGCTTATTGACTGGGGCCAACGTCCTGACTTTC. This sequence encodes CASLLTGANVLTF.

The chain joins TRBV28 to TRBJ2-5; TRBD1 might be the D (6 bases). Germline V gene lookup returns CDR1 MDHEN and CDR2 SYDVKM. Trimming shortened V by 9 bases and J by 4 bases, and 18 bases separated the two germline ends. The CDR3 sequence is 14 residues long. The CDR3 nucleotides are TGTGCCAGTACATCAGGGGTTCGGGGAGAGACCCAGTACTTC. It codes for CASTSGVRGETQYF. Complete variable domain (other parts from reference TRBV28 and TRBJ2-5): DVKVTQSSRYLVKRTGEKVFLECVQDMDHENMFWYRQDPGLGLRLIYFSYDVKMKEKGDIPEGYSVSREKKERFSLILESASTNQTSMYLCASTSGVRGETQYFGPGTRLLVL.

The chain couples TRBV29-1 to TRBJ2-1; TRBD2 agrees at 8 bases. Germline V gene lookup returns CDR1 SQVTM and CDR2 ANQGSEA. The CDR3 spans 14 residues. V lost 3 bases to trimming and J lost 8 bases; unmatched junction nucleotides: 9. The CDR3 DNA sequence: TGCAGCGTTGACAGCTCGGGGGGGGTTTATGAGCAGTTCTTC. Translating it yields CSVDSSGGVYEQFF.

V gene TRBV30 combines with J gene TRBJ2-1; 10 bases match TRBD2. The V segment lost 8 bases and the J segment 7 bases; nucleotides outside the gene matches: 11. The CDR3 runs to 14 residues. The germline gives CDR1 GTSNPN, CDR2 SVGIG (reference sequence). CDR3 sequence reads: CAGQVAGGRNEQFF. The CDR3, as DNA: TGTGCCGGGCAAGTAGCGGGGGGTAGGAATGAGCAGTTCTTC.

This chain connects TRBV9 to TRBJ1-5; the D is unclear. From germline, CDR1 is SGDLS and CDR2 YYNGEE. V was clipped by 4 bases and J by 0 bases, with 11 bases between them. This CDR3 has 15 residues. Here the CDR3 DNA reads TGTGCCAGCAGCAAAAGTGGCAGTAGCAATCAGCCCCAGCATTTT. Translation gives CASSKSGSSNQPQHF.

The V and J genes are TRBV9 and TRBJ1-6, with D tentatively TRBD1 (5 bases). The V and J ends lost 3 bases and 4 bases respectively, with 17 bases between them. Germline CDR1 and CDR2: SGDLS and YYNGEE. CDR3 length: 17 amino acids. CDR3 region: CASSGAISRGYNSPLHF. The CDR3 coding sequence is TGTGCCAGCAGCGGGGCCATTTCAAGGGGATATAATTCACCCCTCCACTTT.

The CDR3 DNA reads as TGTGCCAGTAGTATCGGTGGCAGCCTGGGTCAGCCCCAGCATTTT. This gives the protein CASSIGGSLGQPQHF. The chain uses TRBV19 and TRBJ1-5; D is undetermined. This CDR3 comprises 15 residues. In germline, CDR1 is LNHDA, CDR2 SQIVND (reference sequence). Trimming shortened V by 3 bases and J by 6 bases, and 15 bases separated the two germline ends.

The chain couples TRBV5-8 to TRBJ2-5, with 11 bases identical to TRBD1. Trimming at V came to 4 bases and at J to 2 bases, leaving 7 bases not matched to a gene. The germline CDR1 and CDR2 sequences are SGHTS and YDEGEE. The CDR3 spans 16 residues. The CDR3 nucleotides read TGTGCCAGCAGCAGCCTCCGGGACAGGGGGCAAGAGACCCAGTACTTC. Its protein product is CASSSLRDRGQETQYF.

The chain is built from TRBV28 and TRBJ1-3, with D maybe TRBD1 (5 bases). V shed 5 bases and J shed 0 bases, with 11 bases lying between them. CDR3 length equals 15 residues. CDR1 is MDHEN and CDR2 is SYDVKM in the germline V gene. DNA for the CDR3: TGTGCCAGCAGTCTCAGTGACAGCTCTGGAAACACCATATATTTT. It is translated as CASSLSDSSGNTIYF.

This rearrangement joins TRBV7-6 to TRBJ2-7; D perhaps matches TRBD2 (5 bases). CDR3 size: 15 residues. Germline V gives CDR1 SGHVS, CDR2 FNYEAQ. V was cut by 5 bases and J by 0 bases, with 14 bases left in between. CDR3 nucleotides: TGTGCCAGCAGCCGGGGAACTATCAACTCCTACGAGCAGTACTTC. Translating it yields CASSRGTINSYEQYF.

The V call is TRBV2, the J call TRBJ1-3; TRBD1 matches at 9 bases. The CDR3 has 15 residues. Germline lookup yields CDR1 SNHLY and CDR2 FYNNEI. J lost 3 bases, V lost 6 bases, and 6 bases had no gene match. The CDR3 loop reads CASRVGTGRGNTIYF. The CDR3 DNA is TGTGCCAGCAGGGTAGGGACAGGGCGTGGAAACACCATATATTTT.

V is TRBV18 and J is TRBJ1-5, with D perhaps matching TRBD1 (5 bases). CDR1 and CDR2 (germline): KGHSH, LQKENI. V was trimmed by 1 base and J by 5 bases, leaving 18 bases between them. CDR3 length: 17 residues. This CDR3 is CASSPLTPGLGDQPQHF. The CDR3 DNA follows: TGTGCCAGCTCACCACTCACACCGGGACTTGGAGATCAGCCCCAGCATTTT.

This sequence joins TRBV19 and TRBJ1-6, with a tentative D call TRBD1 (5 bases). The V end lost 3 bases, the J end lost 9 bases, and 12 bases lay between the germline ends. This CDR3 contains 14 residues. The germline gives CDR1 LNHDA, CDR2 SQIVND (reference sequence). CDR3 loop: CASSIPGGASPLHF. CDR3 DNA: TGTGCCAGTAGTATCCCGGGGGGTGCTTCACCCCTCCACTTT.

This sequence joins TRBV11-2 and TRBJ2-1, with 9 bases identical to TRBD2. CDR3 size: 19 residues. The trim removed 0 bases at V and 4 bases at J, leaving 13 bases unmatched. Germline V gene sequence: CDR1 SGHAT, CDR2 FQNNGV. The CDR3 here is CASSLDHPLMRGGYNEQFF. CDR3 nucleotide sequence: TGTGCCAGCAGCTTAGATCATCCCCTCATGCGGGGGGGATACAATGAGCAGTTCTTC. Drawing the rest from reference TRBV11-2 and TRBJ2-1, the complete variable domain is EAGVAQSPRYKIIEKRQSVAFWCNPISGHATLYWYQQILGQGPKLLIQFQNNGVVDDSQLPKDRFSAERLKGVDSTLKIQPAKLEDSAVYLCASSLDHPLMRGGYNEQFFGPGTRLTVL.

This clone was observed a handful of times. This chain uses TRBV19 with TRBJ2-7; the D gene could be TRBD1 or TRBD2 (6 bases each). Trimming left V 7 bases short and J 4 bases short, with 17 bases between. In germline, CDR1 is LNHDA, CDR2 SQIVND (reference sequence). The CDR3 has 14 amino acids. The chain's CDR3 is CASKVEGEAYEQYF. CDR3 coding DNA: TGTGCCAGTAAGGTGGAGGGGGAAGCTTACGAGCAGTACTTC.

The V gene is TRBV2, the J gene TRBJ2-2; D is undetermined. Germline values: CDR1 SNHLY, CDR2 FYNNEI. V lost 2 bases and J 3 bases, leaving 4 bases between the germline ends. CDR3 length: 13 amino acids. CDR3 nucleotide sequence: TGTGCCAGCAGTGAAAGAGACACCGGGGAGCTGTTTTTT. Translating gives CASSERDTGELFF.